Below are 5 T cell receptor beta chains sequenced from a single sample in a study of Graves' ophthalmopathy and Graves' hyperthyroidism. Using RNA transcripts, the TCR beta CDR3 regions were amplified. Investigators did first-round RT-PCR with HTBI primers, then second-round multiplex PCR. TCRdb processed the multiplex PCR reads anew with MiXCR; each CDR3 protein has one entry. The data contain around 1.1 million distinct CDR3 sequences, roughly 35% of them singletons. Sequencing was carried out using peripheral blood or thyroid tissue (not recorded which). The receptor set was obtained from an adult man with Graves' hyperthyroidism.

CDR3: CASTSLAGGPGEQYF. For the CDR3, the DNA is TGCGCCAGCACCTCACTAGCGGGAGGTCCTGGGGAGCAGTACTTC. J is TRBJ2-7 and V is TRBV5-1, with TRBD2 matching 12 bases. The CDR3 consists of 15 residues. Germline loops: CDR1 SGHRS, CDR2 YFSETQ. V was clipped by 6 bases and J by 7 bases; unmatched bases: 11.

The V call is TRBV5-1, the J call TRBJ2-7; D is perhaps TRBD1 (6 bases). CDR3 length equals 13 residues. With 9 bases removed from V and 7 bases from J, the gap between germline ends came to 20 bases. Germline CDR1 reads SGHRS; CDR2 reads YFSETQ. The CDR3 region has the DNA TGCGCCACCAGGACAGTAATGTACGATGAGCAGTACTTC. It encodes CATRTVMYDEQYF.

The V gene is TRBV2, the J gene TRBJ2-1; D remains ambiguous. The V end was cut by 4 bases, the J end by 6 bases, with 10 bases between. CDR1 and CDR2 (germline): SNHLY, FYNNEI. This CDR3 comprises 13 residues. This chain's CDR3 is CASSVTRLNEQFF. The CDR3 DNA is TGTGCCAGCAGTGTTACGAGGCTCAATGAGCAGTTCTTC.

This clonotype was seen only a few times. The chain is built from TRBV5-4 and TRBJ1-2; the D is unclear. The germline CDR1 and CDR2 sequences are SGHNT and YYREEE (reference sequence). V was clipped by 4 bases and J by 6 bases, with 16 bases between them. The CDR3 length is 14 residues. In DNA, the CDR3 is TGTGCCAGCAGCCTCGTGTCAGCTGCACATGGCTACACCTTC. It specifies CASSLVSAAHGYTF.

This clonotype was recorded many times. This chain connects TRBV2 to TRBJ1-4; D remains ambiguous. CDR3 length: 14 residues. V lost 6 bases, J lost 3 bases, and 11 bases lay in between. In germline, CDR1 is SNHLY, CDR2 FYNNEI. The CDR3 is CASSAMQANEKLFF. DNA of the CDR3: TGTGCCAGCAGCGCTATGCAGGCTAATGAAAAACTGTTTTTT. Supplemented by reference TRBV2 and TRBJ1-4, the full variable domain reads EPEVTQTPSHQVTQMGQEVILRCVPISNHLYFYWYRQILGQKVEFLVSFYNNEISEKSEIFDDQFSVERPDGSNFTLKIRSTKLEDSAMYFCASSAMQANEKLFFGSGTQLSVL.